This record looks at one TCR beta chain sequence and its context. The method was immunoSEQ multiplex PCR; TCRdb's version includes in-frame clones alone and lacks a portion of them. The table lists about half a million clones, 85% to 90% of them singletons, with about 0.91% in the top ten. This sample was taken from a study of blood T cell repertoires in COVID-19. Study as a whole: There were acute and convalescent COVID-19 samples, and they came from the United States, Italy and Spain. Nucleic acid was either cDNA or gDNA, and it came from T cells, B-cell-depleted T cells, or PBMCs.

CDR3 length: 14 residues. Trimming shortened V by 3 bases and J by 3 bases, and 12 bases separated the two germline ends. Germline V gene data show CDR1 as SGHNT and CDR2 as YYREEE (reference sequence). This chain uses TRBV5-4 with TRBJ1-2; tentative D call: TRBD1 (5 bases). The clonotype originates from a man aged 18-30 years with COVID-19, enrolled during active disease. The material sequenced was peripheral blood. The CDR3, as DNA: TGTGCCAGCAGCTCGAGACAGAACGACTATGGCTACACCTTC. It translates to CASSSRQNDYGYTF.